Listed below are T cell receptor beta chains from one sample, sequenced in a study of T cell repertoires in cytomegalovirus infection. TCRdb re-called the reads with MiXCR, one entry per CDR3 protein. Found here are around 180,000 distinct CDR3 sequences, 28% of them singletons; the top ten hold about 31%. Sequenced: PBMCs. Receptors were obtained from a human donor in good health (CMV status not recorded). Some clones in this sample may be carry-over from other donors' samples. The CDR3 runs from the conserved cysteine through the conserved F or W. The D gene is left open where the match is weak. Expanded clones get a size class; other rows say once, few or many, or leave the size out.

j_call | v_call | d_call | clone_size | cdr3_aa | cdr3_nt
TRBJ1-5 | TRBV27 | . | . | CASSLGWESPSNQPQHF | TGTGCCAGCAGTTTAGGGTGGGAGTCTCCAAGCAATCAGCCCCAGCATTTT
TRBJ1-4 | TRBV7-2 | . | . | CASSLDSGTNEKQFF | TGTGCCAGCAGCTTAGACTCGGGGACTAATGAAAAACAGTTCTTT
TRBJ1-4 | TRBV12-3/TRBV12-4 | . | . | CASSRRGEKLFF | TGTGCCAGCAGCCGTAGAGGTGAAAAACTGTTTTTT
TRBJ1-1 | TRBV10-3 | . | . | CAISERGQSEAFF | TGTGCCATCAGTGAGAGAGGACAGAGTGAAGCTTTCTTT
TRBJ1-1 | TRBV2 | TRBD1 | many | CASRDSGQGGTEAFF | TGTGCCAGCAGGGATTCCGGACAGGGGGGCACTGAAGCTTTCTTT
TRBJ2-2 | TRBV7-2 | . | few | CASSSGQNTGELFF | TGTGCCAGCAGCTCGGGACAGAACACCGGGGAGCTGTTTTTT
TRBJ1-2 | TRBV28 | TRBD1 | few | CASSLTGNIRGYTF | TGTGCCAGCAGTTTGACAGGGAATATCCGTGGCTACACCTTC
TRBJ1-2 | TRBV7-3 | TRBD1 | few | CASRDWEGATLGYTF | TGTGCCAGCAGAGACTGGGAGGGGGCGACTCTTGGCTACACCTTC
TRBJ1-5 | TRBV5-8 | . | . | CASSLVAGVGNQPQHF | TGTGCCAGCAGCTTGGTAGCAGGTGTTGGCAATCAGCCCCAGCATTTT
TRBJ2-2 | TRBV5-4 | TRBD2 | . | CASSLAGSTGELFF | TGTGCCAGCAGCTTAGCGGGGAGCACCGGGGAGCTGTTTTTT
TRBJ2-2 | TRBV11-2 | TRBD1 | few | CASTPTGTGTGELFF | TGTGCCAGCACTCCAACCGGGACAGGGACCGGGGAGCTGTTTTTT
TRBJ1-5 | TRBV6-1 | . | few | CASNRADSNQPQHF | TGTGCCAGCAATAGAGCGGATAGCAATCAGCCCCAGCATTTT
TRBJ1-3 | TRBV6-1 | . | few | CASIIGVFNSGNTIYF | TGTGCCAGCATCATCGGGGTCTTCAACTCTGGAAACACCATATATTTT
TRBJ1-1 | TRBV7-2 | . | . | CASSTRPPLNTEAFF | TGTGCCAGCAGCACCCGACCCCCCTTAAACACTGAAGCTTTCTTT
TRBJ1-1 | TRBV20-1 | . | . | CSARQGRVSEAFF | TGCAGTGCCCGTCAGGGTAGAGTCTCTGAAGCTTTCTTT
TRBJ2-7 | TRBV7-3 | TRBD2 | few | CASSPSGGESYEQYF | TGTGCCAGCAGCCCCAGCGGGGGGGAATCCTACGAGCAGTACTTC
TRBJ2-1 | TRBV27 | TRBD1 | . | CASSLSKGQVYNEQFF | TGTGCCAGCAGTTTATCGAAGGGACAGGTCTACAATGAGCAGTTCTTC
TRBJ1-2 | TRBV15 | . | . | CATSRDNGQDYGYTF | TGTGCCACCAGCAGAGATAACGGACAAGACTATGGCTACACCTTC
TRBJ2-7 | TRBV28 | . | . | CASRTTGSEQYF | TGTGCCAGCAGGACGACAGGCAGCGAGCAGTACTTC
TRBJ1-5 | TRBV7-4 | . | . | CASSSTDSLADQPQHF | TGTGCCAGCAGCTCCACCGATTCTTTAGCGGATCAGCCCCAGCATTTT
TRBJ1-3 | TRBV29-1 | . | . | CSVALPSSGNTIYF | TGCAGCGTTGCATTACCGAGCTCTGGAAACACCATATATTTT
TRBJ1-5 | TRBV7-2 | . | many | CASSSSGTNQPQHF | TGTGCCAGCAGCTCATCAGGGACCAATCAGCCCCAGCATTTT
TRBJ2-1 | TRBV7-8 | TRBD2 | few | CASSLRVREGSFSSYNEQFF | TGTGCCAGCAGCTTAAGGGTCAGGGAGGGATCCTTTAGCTCCTACAATGAGCAGTTCTTC
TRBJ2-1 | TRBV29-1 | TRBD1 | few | CSVEDWSQGSRANEQFF | TGCAGCGTTGAAGATTGGTCACAGGGGTCGAGGGCCAATGAGCAGTTCTTC
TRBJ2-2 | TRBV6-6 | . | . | CASSYSVNTGELFF | TGTGCCAGCAGTTACTCGGTGAACACCGGGGAGCTGTTTTTT
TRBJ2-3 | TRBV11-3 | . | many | CASSTPSTGGGTSTDTQYF | TGTGCCAGCAGCACGCCAAGTACTGGTGGCGGGACTAGCACAGATACGCAGTATTTT
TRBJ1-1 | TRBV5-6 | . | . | CASSLEVGVGVTEAFF | TGTGCCAGCAGCTTGGAGGTGGGGGTTGGAGTGACTGAAGCTTTCTTT
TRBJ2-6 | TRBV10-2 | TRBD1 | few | CASSRVTGDSGANVLTF | TGCGCCAGCAGTCGAGTGACAGGGGACTCTGGGGCCAACGTCCTGACTTTC
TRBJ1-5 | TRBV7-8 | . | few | CASTPGGRYSNQPQHF | TGTGCCAGCACCCCGGGAGGGAGATATAGCAATCAGCCCCAGCATTTT
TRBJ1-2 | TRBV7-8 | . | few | CASSLGESGRGYTF | TGTGCCAGCAGCTTAGGAGAGTCAGGAAGGGGCTACACCTTC
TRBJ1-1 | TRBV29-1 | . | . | CSGMIDKNTEAFF | TGCAGCGGGATGATTGACAAGAACACTGAAGCTTTCTTT
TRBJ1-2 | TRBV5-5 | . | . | CASSSYVPVYGYTF | TGTGCCAGCAGCTCTTATGTCCCAGTCTATGGCTACACCTTC
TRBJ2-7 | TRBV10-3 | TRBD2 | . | CAISEFTSGEREQYF | TGTGCCATCAGTGAGTTTACTAGCGGGGAACGCGAGCAGTACTTC
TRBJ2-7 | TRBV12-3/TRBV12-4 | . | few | CASSSDGYEQYF | TGTGCCAGCAGCTCTGATGGCTACGAGCAGTACTTC
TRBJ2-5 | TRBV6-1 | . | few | CASTGLPGRTQETQYF | TGTGCCAGCACCGGGCTCCCCGGGCGCACTCAAGAGACCCAGTACTTC
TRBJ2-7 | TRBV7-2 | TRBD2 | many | CASSLAGNSYEQYF | TGTGCCAGCAGCCTAGCGGGGAACTCCTACGAGCAGTACTTC
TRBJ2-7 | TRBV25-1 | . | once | CASSEYIGSHEQYF | TGTGCCAGCAGTGAATATATAGGCAGCCACGAGCAGTACTTC
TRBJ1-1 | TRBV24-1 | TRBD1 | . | CATRDRLNTEAFF | TGTGCCACCAGGGACAGGCTGAACACTGAAGCTTTCTTT
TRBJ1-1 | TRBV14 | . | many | CASSQGTVNTEAFF | TGTGCCAGCAGCCAAGGGACGGTGAACACTGAAGCTTTCTTT